The 14 T cell receptor beta chains below all came from one sample that was sequenced in a study of T cell repertoires in cytomegalovirus infection. TCRdb reprocessed the reads with MiXCR, giving one entry per CDR3 protein. This table holds some 700,000 distinct CDR3 sequences, less than 40% found once. The specimen sequenced was PBMCs. The receptors were sampled from a human donor in good health (CMV status not recorded). Some clones in this sample may be carry-over from other donors' samples.

This clonotype was counted many times. This chain links TRBV7-2 with TRBJ1-4; TRBD1 agrees at 10 bases. The germline CDR1 and CDR2 sequences are SGHTA and FQGNSA. CDR3 length: 15 amino acids. Trimming removed 5 bases from V and 5 bases from J; junction bases left unmatched: 5. CDR3 in amino acids: CASSRRTGGNEKLFF. Here the CDR3 DNA reads TGTGCCAGCAGCCGCCGGACAGGGGGGAATGAAAAACTGTTTTTT.

This clonotype was detected ten times or more. This chain connects TRBV27 to TRBJ1-5; a possible D gene is TRBD1 (6 bases). The CDR3 runs to 12 residues. In germline, CDR1 is MNHEY, CDR2 SMNVEV (reference sequence). Between the trimmed V and J ends, which lost 6 bases and 7 bases, there was a span of 10 bases. The CDR3 here is CASRRGDQPQHF. CDR3 coding DNA: TGTGCCAGCAGGAGGGGGGACCAGCCCCAGCATTTT.

Only a few counts were recorded for this clonotype. This sequence joins TRBV11-2 and TRBJ1-4, with 9 bases fitting TRBD1. There are 15 residues in the CDR3. Trimming took 5 bases from V and 6 from J; bases not matched to a gene: 7. Germline values: CDR1 SGHAT, CDR2 FQNNGV. CDR3 DNA: TGTGCCAGCAGCCATAACAGGGGGCTTGATGAAAAACTGTTTTTT. This gives the protein CASSHNRGLDEKLFF.

This clonotype has only a few counts. V is TRBV15 and J is TRBJ2-5, with 7 positions matching TRBD2. In germline, CDR1 is LNHNV, CDR2 YYDKDF (reference sequence). This CDR3 has 14 amino acids. Trimming took 1 base from V and 7 from J; bases not matched to a gene: 6. This CDR3 is CATSRGTPGGTQYF. CDR3 nucleotides: TGTGCCACCAGCAGAGGGACACCGGGGGGGACCCAGTACTTC.

The chain has TRBV30 and TRBJ1-5, with 9 bases that match TRBD1. Germline V gives CDR1 GTSNPN, CDR2 SVGIG (reference sequence). This CDR3 contains 13 residues. After removal of 5 bases from V and 4 bases from J, the junction contained 3 bases not matched to a gene. CDR3 bases: TGTGCCTGGGGGACAGGGTGGAATCAGCCCCAGCATTTT. This sequence encodes CAWGTGWNQPQHF.

The rearrangement uses TRBV7-2 and TRBJ2-3; 7 bases are a match to TRBD2. Trimming removed 1 base from V and 2 bases from J; junction bases left unmatched: 6. Germline V CDR1 and CDR2: SGHTA, FQGNSA. The CDR3 is made up of 16 amino acids. The CDR3 bases are TGTGCCAGCAGCTTAGGGTGGCGGGGGTTCACAGATACGCAGTATTTT. Its translation: CASSLGWRGFTDTQYF.

This clonotype was counted ten times or more. V is TRBV7-6 and J is TRBJ2-3, with TRBD2 identical over 9 bases. CDR3 size: 14 residues. The ends lost 8 bases at V and 5 bases at J; junction bases unmatched: 8. In germline, CDR1 is SGHVS, CDR2 FNYEAQ. CDR3 in DNA: TGTGCCAGCTTTCAGCGGGGGGTTGGAGATACGCAGTATTTT. Translation: CASFQRGVGDTQYF. Looking up the rest from reference TRBV7-6 and TRBJ2-3 gives the full variable domain: GAGVSQSPRYKVTKRGQDVALRCDPISGHVSLYWYRQALGQGPEFLTYFNYEAQQDKSGLPNDRFSAERPEGSISTLTIQRTEQRDSAMYRCASFQRGVGDTQYFGPGTRLTVL.

The rearrangement joins TRBV7-3 to TRBJ2-1; the D is unclear. Trimming stripped 8 bases from V and 8 bases from J, with 10 bases between. This CDR3 is 11 amino acids long. The germline V gene has CDR1 SGHTA and CDR2 FQGTGA. This CDR3 is CASPASDEQFF. The CDR3 region has the DNA TGTGCCAGCCCGGCTTCTGATGAGCAGTTCTTC.

This clonotype came up a few times. The rearrangement links TRBV5-5 to TRBJ1-1, with 10 bases fitting TRBD1. With V trimmed by 4 bases and J by 0 bases, 9 bases remained unmatched. Germline CDR1 reads SGHKS; CDR2 reads YYEKEE (reference sequence). CDR3 length equals 17 residues. CDR3 DNA: TGTGCCAGCAGCCCAATGGGACAGGGGTTCATGAACACTGAAGCTTTCTTT. Translated, it gives CASSPMGQGFMNTEAFF.

For this clonotype: Since no conserved phenylalanine or tryptophan closes the CDR3, a read error is the likely cause. V is TRBV19 and J is TRBJ2-7; tentatively, D is TRBD1 or TRBD2 (5 bases each). CDR3 length: 14 residues. CDR1 is LNHDA and CDR2 is SQIVND in the germline V gene (reference sequence). With 4 bases removed from V and 2 bases from J, the gap between germline ends came to 12 bases. In DNA form, the CDR3 reads TGTGCCAGTAGTACCGGGACGGGACCCTACGAGCAGTACTTA. Its translation is CASSTGTGPYEQYL.

This clonotype was picked up many times. This chain's CDR3 is CASSLGGFSYEQYF. The CDR3 DNA reads as TGTGCCAGTAGCCTGGGAGGGTTCTCCTACGAGCAGTACTTC. The rearrangement uses TRBV19 and TRBJ2-7, with 7 bases identical to TRBD2. J was trimmed by 0 bases and V by 6 bases; bases with no gene match: 5. The germline CDR1 and CDR2 sequences are LNHDA and SQIVND (reference sequence). CDR3 size: 14 residues.

The chain carries TRBV6-6 and TRBJ1-2; no clear D gene. Germline V gene sequence: CDR1 MNHNY, CDR2 SVGAGI (reference sequence). Between the trimmed V and J ends, which lost 0 bases and 5 bases, there was a span of 16 bases. The CDR3 runs 16 residues. CDR3 sequence reads: CASSYSQLVTEYGYTF. CDR3 DNA sequence: TGTGCCAGCAGTTACTCGCAACTAGTGACGGAGTATGGCTACACCTTC.

This clonotype was detected only a few times. This chain links TRBV5-6 with TRBJ2-7; TRBD1 aligns across 10 bases. Germline CDR1 and CDR2: SGHDT and YYEEEE. CDR3 length: 15 residues. V was pared by 3 bases and J by 4 bases, with 7 bases of the junction left unmatched. The CDR3 DNA sequence: TGTGCCAGCAGCTGGGGACAGGGGCCTGGGTACGAGCAGTACTTC. Translated: CASSWGQGPGYEQYF.

The gene calls are TRBV10-1 and TRBJ2-3; unclear D gene. V lost 2 bases and J lost 5, with 8 bases in between. CDR1 is WNHNN and CDR2 is SYGVQD in the germline V gene (reference sequence). The CDR3 has 13 residues. Written as DNA, the CDR3 is TGCGCCAGCAGTGAGGTGCTAGGAGATACGCAGTATTTT. Translated, it gives CASSEVLGDTQYF.